These T cell receptor beta chains were read from a single sample in a study of T cell changes during pregnancy in multiple sclerosis. TCRdb keeps only in-frame clones here, not all; method: immunoSEQ multiplex PCR. The sample has 20,000 to 30,000 clones, around 90% seen once. The sequenced sample was CD4+ T cells from peripheral blood mononuclear cells, obtained in the second trimester of pregnancy. These receptors came from a female donor in good health, enrolled as a control in a pregnancy study. Each CDR3 is given without its conserved first and last residue.

J	V	CDR3
TRBJ2-3	TRBV29-1	SVEDWGGTDTQY
TRBJ2-1	TRBV7-6	ASSLESGRTYNEQF
TRBJ2-2	TRBV6-5	ASRRTGTGELF
TRBJ2-7	TRBV27	ASSLGGLAILHEQY
TRBJ2-7	TRBV18	ASSLGLAGETYEQY
TRBJ2-3	TRBV18	ASSKTSEITDTQY
TRBJ2-7	TRBV30	AWSRGLAGGSYEQY
TRBJ1-4	TRBV6-1	ASSNGQGHNEKLF
TRBJ1-1	TRBV19	ASRRTANTEAF
TRBJ2-7	TRBV6-5	ASSSRDRGSYEQY
TRBJ1-3	TRBV4-1	ASSQAGHPGDFGNTIY
TRBJ1-1	TRBV4-1	ASSHGTGGIRTEAF
TRBJ2-1	TRBV9	ASSVVAGGVNEQF
TRBJ1-1	TRBV19	ASTPPGVGDTEAF
TRBJ1-1	TRBV5-1	ASSPRPGLTNTEAF
TRBJ2-7	TRBV29-1	SVRDSTYEQY
TRBJ1-4	TRBV11-2	ASSLGAGDRGEKLF
TRBJ2-2	TRBV2	ASKSTGAGELF
TRBJ2-5	TRBV19	ASSPTGAGETQY
TRBJ1-5	TRBV7-9	ASSLGGQGIDQPQH
TRBJ2-1	TRBV4-2	ASRGNRYNEQF
TRBJ1-5	TRBV19	ASSLGAGSQPQH
TRBJ1-2	TRBV25-1	ASIGGGSYYGYT
TRBJ1-1	TRBV19	ASSIDGVMNTEAF
TRBJ1-1	TRBV5-1	ASGRNRGGMNTEAF
TRBJ1-3	TRBV9	ASSRGAGNTIY
TRBJ1-4	TRBV19	ASSIVDSGGYNEKLF
TRBJ1-3	TRBV28	ASKTAGNTIY
TRBJ2-3	TRBV21-1	ASSKVARQPSTDTQY
TRBJ1-2	TRBV5-4	ASSLARQGAGYGYT
TRBJ1-6	TRBV5-8	ASSRRTGGPGSPLH
TRBJ1-3	TRBV10-3	AIRQQGSGNTIY
TRBJ2-5	TRBV5-1	ASSAVLLETQY
TRBJ2-7	TRBV4-3	ASSSQAGEYEQY
TRBJ1-2	TRBV5-1	ASSNPGQSEDT
TRBJ1-3	TRBV7-2	ASSLGLGASGNTIY
TRBJ1-4	TRBV10-1	ASSDKGAREKLF
TRBJ2-3	TRBV6-1	ASSPERWDTQY
TRBJ2-3	TRBV5-4	ASSLVGGSTDTQY
TRBJ2-1	TRBV11-1	ASRTSQGISYNEQF
TRBJ2-3	TRBV14	ASSQWTSGRAKDTQY
TRBJ2-5	TRBV10-3	AISFPGQGHQETQY
TRBJ2-2	TRBV19	ASSTTLPQGGELF
TRBJ2-7	TRBV6-5	ASSYSRVNEQY
TRBJ2-7	TRBV29-1	SVVGQGLKEQY
TRBJ1-1	TRBV5-5	ASSKEGQPDTEAF
TRBJ2-7	TRBV27	ASSLPHSYEQY
TRBJ2-2	TRBV19	ASSIRTETGELF
TRBJ1-5	TRBV18	ASSPPGQGIGQPQH
TRBJ2-1	TRBV7-8	ASSLALAGGNNEQF
TRBJ2-7	TRBV7-2	ASSLRSGALSSYEQY
TRBJ1-1	TRBV6-6	ASSRLVYTEAF
TRBJ2-2	TRBV10-1	ATGGPTGELF
TRBJ2-7	TRBV2	ASSERLAYEQY